This T cell receptor (beta chain) was retrieved from a study of vaccination and CD4 T cells after COVID-19. Study as a whole: Six male and four female convalescents took part, two of them Hispanic. Cells received overlapping spike peptides from SARS-CoV-2, HCoV-NL63, HCoV-OC43 and HCoV-229E as stimulation.

CDR1 and CDR2 (germline): DFQATT, SNEGSKA (reference sequence). Trimming removed 5 bases from V and 0 bases from J; junction bases left unmatched: 10. This CDR3 is 15 amino acids long. About this clonotype itself: Its cognate antigen is unknown.

Cultured CD4+ T cell DNA underwent sequencing with the Oncomine TCR Beta short-read assay. TCRdb processed the PCR reads anew with MiXCR; each CDR3 protein has one entry. The sample holds thousands of distinct CDR3 sequences, about 43% seen once. Treatment defined: roughly ten-day PBMC culture with coronavirus spike peptide pools or control peptides (ViraFEST assay). One should note that the unexposed donor's CD4+ T cells were collected before the COVID-19 pandemic (2011-2018). ViraFEST grew antigen-specific T cells using peptide pools, then sequenced TCRs. With fresh IL-2 medium, half the medium was replaced on days 3 and 7.

The receptor comes from a human donor in good health. The sequenced material came from CD4+ T cells from blood, cultured in vitro. The rearrangement links TRBV20-1 to TRBJ2-7; 7 nucleotides agree with TRBD2. CDR3: CSALALAASSYEQYF. CDR3 nucleotide sequence: TGCAGTGCTCTCGCCCTAGCGGCGAGCTCCTACGAGCAGTACTTC.